Below, 26 T cell receptor beta chains from the same sample are listed, as sequenced in a study of blood T cell repertoires in COVID-19 (dated by TCRdb to the early 2020s). To prepare the library, the immunoSEQ multiplex PCR assay was applied. As stored in TCRdb, this immuneACCESS dataset retains in-frame rearrangements with V and J assigned. A fraction of the clones does not appear; measured against another copy, unresolved V genes explain less than half of the discrepancy, and the remainder lacks a known reason. The sample contains 300,000 to 400,000 clones, more than 75% of them found a single time. The top ten hold 2.6% of the sample. The specimen sequenced was PBMCs or T cells enriched from blood (not recorded which). The receptors were gathered from a man aged 60 to 69 who had recovered from COVID-19.

This chain links TRBV14 with TRBJ1-2; TRBD1 matches 12 bases. V lost 1 base to trimming and J lost 8 bases; unmatched junction nucleotides: 11. CDR1 and CDR2 (germline): SGHDN, FVKESK. There are 17 residues in the CDR3. DNA for the CDR3: TGTGCCAGCAGCCAAGGAGGGACAGGGGGCATTGGGAAAGGCTACACCTTC. It yields the protein CASSQGGTGGIGKGYTF.

V and J are TRBV13 and TRBJ2-7; D not resolved. This CDR3 region has 12 residues. Trimming pared 3 bases from V and 5 bases from J, leaving 8 bases between. From germline, CDR1 is PRHDT and CDR2 FYEKMQ (reference sequence). CDR3 DNA: TGTGCCAGCAGCTTGTCGTCGGACGAGCAGTACTTC. This encodes CASSLSSDEQYF.

The CDR3 protein is CASKGRAWEGYTF. The CDR3 nucleotides are TGTGCCAGCAAAGGCAGGGCATGGGAAGGCTACACCTTC. The chain links TRBV2 to TRBJ1-2; TRBD1 is a possible D gene (5 bases). The CDR3 covers 13 residues. V dropped 7 bases and J dropped 8 bases, with 17 bases sitting between them. Per the germline V gene, CDR1 is SNHLY and CDR2 is FYNNEI.

The V call is TRBV9, the J call TRBJ2-5, with 8 bases that match TRBD2. After removal of 0 bases from V and 5 bases from J, the junction contained 9 bases not matched to a gene. Germline CDR1 is SGDLS and CDR2 is YYNGEE. This CDR3 spans 16 amino acids. DNA of the CDR3: TGTGCCAGCAGCGTAGACGGGAGGGGCCTCCGGGAGACCCAGTACTTC. This codes for CASSVDGRGLRETQYF.

The CDR3 protein is CASSSGSWAETQYF. The DNA for the CDR3 is TGTGCCAGCAGCTCAGGCTCCTGGGCGGAGACCCAGTACTTC. This chain links TRBV7-9 with TRBJ2-5; D uncertain. Germline CDR1 is SEHNR and CDR2 is FQNEAQ (reference sequence). V lost 4 bases to trimming and J lost 5 bases, with 14 bases between them. The CDR3 covers 14 residues.

This chain uses TRBV5-5 with TRBJ1-1; D is uncertain. The CDR3 runs to 15 residues. Trimming shortened V by 0 bases and J by 4 bases, and 13 bases separated the two germline ends. The V gene's germline CDR1 is SGHKS and CDR2 YYEKEE (reference sequence). The CDR3: CASSLGGLSGTEAFF. The CDR3 DNA reads TGTGCCAGCAGCTTGGGAGGTCTCTCCGGCACTGAAGCTTTCTTT.

The genes are TRBV12-3 or TRBV12-4 and TRBJ2-7; D is perhaps TRBD1 (6 bases). V was trimmed by 8 bases and J by 2 bases, leaving 13 bases between them. This CDR3 contains 13 residues. CDR3 loop: CASALTGTYEQYF. In nucleotides, the CDR3 is TGTGCCAGCGCACTAACAGGGACCTACGAGCAGTACTTC.

The chain is built from TRBV9 and TRBJ1-6; D gene unclear. V was cut by 1 base and J by 7 bases, with 9 bases left in between. There are 14 residues in the CDR3. Looked up from germline, CDR1 is SGDLS and CDR2 is YYNGEE. The CDR3 spells CASSVQSSNSPLHF. For the CDR3, the DNA is TGTGCCAGCAGCGTACAGTCATCGAATTCACCCCTCCACTTT.

The chain has TRBV19 and TRBJ1-3; unclear D gene. The V end lost 2 bases, the J end lost 0 bases, and 8 bases lay between the germline ends. This CDR3 has 15 residues. Germline V gene lookup returns CDR1 LNHDA and CDR2 SQIVND (reference sequence). CDR3 coding DNA: TGTGCCAGTAGTATATCTATTACCTCTGGAAACACCATATATTTT. Translation gives CASSISITSGNTIYF.

The chain carries TRBV7-2 and TRBJ2-7; D gene ambiguous. The CDR3 loop spans 14 amino acids. Germline CDR1 SGHTA, CDR2 FQGNSA. With 1 base removed from V and 1 base from J, the gap between germline ends came to 8 bases. The CDR3 DNA reads TGTGCCAGCAGCTTAGTAGCCCAGTCCTACGAGCAGTACTTC. It translates to CASSLVAQSYEQYF. Drawing the rest from reference TRBV7-2 and TRBJ2-7, the complete variable domain is GAGVSQSPSNKVTEKGKDVELRCDPISGHTALYWYRQSLGQGLEFLIYFQGNSAPDKSGLPSDRFSAERTGGSVSTLTIQRTQQEDSAVYLCASSLVAQSYEQYFGPGTRLTVT.

The chain uses TRBV3-1 (or the pseudogene TRBV3-2) and TRBJ2-1; the match to TRBD2 covers 9 bases. Germline CDR1 LGHDT, CDR2 YNNKEL (reference sequence). The CDR3 is made up of 16 amino acids. V shed 4 bases and J 3 bases; nucleotides not matched to a gene: 7. As DNA, the CDR3 is TGTGCCAGCAGCCCACCGGGGACTAGCCGCTACAATGAGCAGTTCTTC. Translating it yields CASSPPGTSRYNEQFF.

V gene TRBV6-5 combines with J gene TRBJ1-1, with 7 bases lining up with TRBD1. Germline loops: CDR1 MNHEY, CDR2 SVGAGI. This CDR3 is built from 14 residues. V trimming: 6 bases; J trimming: 4 bases; junction bases outside the gene matches: 8. CDR3 in DNA: TGTGCCAGCAGCAAATTACAGGGGACCACTGAAGCTTTCTTT. It yields the protein CASSKLQGTTEAFF.

This sequence joins TRBV12-3 or TRBV12-4 and TRBJ2-7, with D tentatively TRBD1 (6 bases). This CDR3 region has 13 residues. V lost 5 bases and J lost 2, with 10 bases in between. The CDR3 region is CASSNRVAYEQYF. The CDR3 DNA reads as TGTGCCAGCAGTAACAGGGTGGCCTACGAGCAGTACTTC.

This chain connects TRBV11-3 to TRBJ2-1; 11 bases are shared with TRBD2. Germline CDR1 is SGHNT and CDR2 is YENEEA. CDR3 length equals 15 residues. V shed 4 bases and J 8 bases; nucleotides not matched to a gene: 7. CDR3 sequence (DNA): TGTGCCAGCAGCTCTCGACTAGCGGGGTTGCATGAGCAGTTCTTC. Encoded protein: CASSSRLAGLHEQFF.

This clone was seen only a few times. The V gene is TRBV6-1, the J gene TRBJ2-1; 11 bases line up with TRBD2. Looked up from germline, CDR1 is MNHNS and CDR2 is SASEGT. The CDR3 is 17 amino acids. Trimming removed 1 base from V and 7 bases from J; junction bases left unmatched: 9. The CDR3 spells CASSEVGASGGRNEQFF. DNA of the CDR3: TGTGCCAGCAGTGAAGTTGGGGCTAGCGGGGGGAGGAATGAGCAGTTCTTC.

The V call is TRBV3-1 (or the pseudogene TRBV3-2), the J call TRBJ2-7; D perhaps matches TRBD1 (5 bases). V was cut by 4 bases and J by 2 bases, with 9 bases left in between. Germline lookup yields CDR1 LGHDT and CDR2 YNNKEL (reference sequence). CDR3 length: 13 residues. The CDR3 is CASSLGHTYEQYF. The CDR3 region has the DNA TGTGCCAGCAGCCTAGGACATACCTACGAGCAGTACTTC.

This chain uses TRBV6-1 with TRBJ1-1, with 11 bases matching TRBD1. Trimming took 2 bases from V and 3 from J; bases not matched to a gene: 20. CDR1 is MNHNS and CDR2 is SASEGT in the germline V gene. The CDR3 covers 21 residues. The CDR3 DNA follows: TGTGCCAGCAGTGAACGGTTCCTGCGACTGGACAGGGGGCTTCGGTACACTGAAGCTTTCTTT. Its protein is CASSERFLRLDRGLRYTEAFF.

The V and J genes are TRBV6-5 and TRBJ2-5; D uncertain. The germline gives CDR1 MNHEY, CDR2 SVGAGI. This CDR3 comprises 14 residues. Trimming took off 0 bases at V and 2 bases at J, with 7 bases between the two ends. This CDR3 is CASSYSLEQETQYF. The CDR3 coding sequence is TGTGCCAGCAGTTACTCGCTGGAGCAAGAGACCCAGTACTTC.

This clone appeared once. The CDR3 sequence is CAISSLAGSSYNEQFF. The CDR3 bases are TGTGCCATCAGTTCGCTAGCGGGATCCTCATACAATGAGCAGTTCTTC. This chain joins TRBV10-3 and TRBJ2-1; TRBD2 aligns across 9 bases. The CDR3 covers 16 residues. The J segment lost 4 bases and the V segment lost 5 bases, leaving 9 bases of the junction unmatched. CDR1 and CDR2 from the germline V gene are ENHRY and SYGVKD.

J is TRBJ2-5 and V is TRBV2; D ambiguous. In germline, CDR1 is SNHLY, CDR2 FYNNEI. The CDR3 totals 11 residues. Deletions cut 6 bases from V and 3 bases from J, with 5 bases between. CDR3 residues: CASRGEETQYF. CDR3 DNA sequence: TGTGCCAGCAGGGGCGAAGAGACCCAGTACTTC. Using reference TRBV2 and TRBJ2-5 for the parts outside the CDR3, the full variable domain is EPEVTQTPSHQVTQMGQEVILRCVPISNHLYFYWYRQILGQKVEFLVSFYNNEISEKSEIFDDQFSVERPDGSNFTLKIRSTKLEDSAMYFCASRGEETQYFGPGTRLLVL.

The chain links TRBV5-6 to TRBJ2-2; TRBD1 might be the D (6 bases). The CDR3 spans 16 residues. The V gene's germline CDR1 is SGHDT and CDR2 YYEEEE. V was shortened by 4 bases and J by 4 bases, with 17 bases between the two germline ends. In nucleotides, the CDR3 is TGTGCCAGCAGCGACAGCAAGAAGGGGGTCACCGGGGAGCTGTTTTTT. It is translated as CASSDSKKGVTGELFF.

The gene calls are TRBV6-2 or TRBV6-3 and TRBJ2-7; D remains ambiguous. The V end lost 0 bases, the J end lost 3 bases, and 9 bases lay between the germline ends. Germline lookup yields CDR1 MNHEY and CDR2 SVGEGT. This CDR3 comprises 14 residues. CDR3 sequence (DNA): TGTGCCAGCAGTTACTCGAGTGGTATCTACGAGCAGTACTTC. This translates into CASSYSSGIYEQYF.

This chain joins TRBV29-1 and TRBJ1-2; D is uncertain. This CDR3 region has 13 residues. Trimming cost V 3 bases and J 4 bases, with 12 bases left between them. Germline V lookup: CDR1 SQVTM, CDR2 ANQGSEA. CDR3 sequence reads: CSVEGPTFYGYTF. CDR3 nucleotide sequence: TGCAGCGTTGAGGGCCCTACCTTCTATGGCTACACCTTC.

This rearrangement joins TRBV11-2 to TRBJ1-1; unclear D gene. The CDR3 length is 14 residues. Trimming took off 5 bases at V and 4 bases at J, with 14 bases between the two ends. CDR1 is SGHAT and CDR2 is FQNNGV in the germline V gene. The CDR3 nucleotides read TGTGCCAGCAGCCCCGCCGTTGGAGGCACTGAAGCTTTCTTT. This encodes CASSPAVGGTEAFF.

Turning to this clone: Other nucleotide sequences in the sample specify the same CDR3. This sequence joins TRBV29-1 and TRBJ1-5; D is undetermined. V shed 6 bases and J shed 1 base, with 7 bases lying between them. CDR3 length: 12 residues. In germline, CDR1 is SQVTM, CDR2 ANQGSEA. CDR3 residues: CSVGASNQPQHF. The CDR3 region has the DNA TGCAGCGTGGGAGCCAGCAATCAGCCCCAGCATTTT.

V and J are TRBV5-4 and TRBJ2-7, with D perhaps matching TRBD2 (6 bases). The V gene lost 4 bases and the J gene lost 1 base, with 24 bases spanning the gap. Germline loops: CDR1 SGHNT, CDR2 YYREEE (reference sequence). There are 18 residues in the CDR3. CDR3 region: CASSGRISGVYGSYEQYF. The CDR3 region has the DNA TGTGCCAGCAGCGGCCGGATTAGCGGCGTATACGGATCCTACGAGCAGTACTTC.